Included here is one T cell receptor (beta chain) sequence, with context. Antigen unknown. This sample stems from a study of blood T cells in healthy people across ages. Study outcomes and limitations: There were more naive CD4+ cells and higher diversity in long-lived donors than in aged donors.

A second PCR, run for roughly 7 to 12 cycles, used a sample-barcoded 5' primer plus a J-beta primer mix. Via MiXCR, TCRdb re-called the 5' RACE reads, giving one row per CDR3 protein. Of hundreds of thousands of distinct CDR3 sequences listed, 40% to 50% were seen once; the top ten hold roughly 30%. The CDR3 length is 13 residues. Unmatched junction bases numbered 14, after V lost 10 bases and J lost 9 bases. Germline CDR1 is SGHTA and CDR2 is FQGNSA. This sequence joins TRBV7-2 and TRBJ1-1; 7 nucleotides line up with TRBD1. The sequenced material came from blood. This receptor was identified in a man of 80 years or more in good health. The CDR3 reads CATSSTGSLKAFF. CDR3 in DNA: TGTGCCACAAGCTCGACAGGGAGCTTAAAAGCTTTCTTT.